The 25 T cell receptor beta chains below come from one sample, sequenced in a study of CD8 T cells in Susac syndrome. Reverse transcription of about 0.5 to 1 ug RNA was performed with random hexamers. TCRdb used MiXCR to reprocess the immunoSEQ multiplex PCR reads, holding one entry per CDR3 protein. The sample contains around 230,000 distinct CDR3 sequences, about 96% of which appear only once. Sequencing was performed on CD4+ T cells from PBMCs. Every receptor here comes from a human donor with Susac syndrome.

The rearrangement joins TRBV11-3 to TRBJ2-7; D unclear. Germline V gives CDR1 SGHNT, CDR2 YENEEA. V dropped 5 bases and J dropped 7 bases, with 18 bases sitting between them. The CDR3 consists of 14 residues. CDR3 protein: CASSPVSGVREQYF. The DNA for the CDR3 is TGTGCCAGCAGCCCCGTTAGTGGGGTCCGTGAGCAGTACTTC.

The chain employs TRBV2 and TRBJ2-1; tentatively, D is TRBD2 (6 bases). The CDR3 is made up of 14 amino acids. The germline CDR1 and CDR2 sequences are SNHLY and FYNNEI. The V end lost 7 bases, the J end lost 3 bases, and 13 bases lay between the germline ends. The CDR3 here is CASTGEAVYNEQFF. The CDR3 bases are TGTGCCAGCACGGGGGAGGCGGTCTACAATGAGCAGTTCTTC.

Only one count was recorded for this clonotype. V is TRBV20-1 and J is TRBJ2-1, with 7 positions matching TRBD2. Germline V gives CDR1 DFQATT, CDR2 SNEGSKA (reference sequence). V was pared by 3 bases and J by 10 bases, with 9 bases of the junction left unmatched. The CDR3 consists of 13 residues. This CDR3 is CSASQYRDYEQFF. DNA for the CDR3: TGCAGTGCTAGTCAGTATCGGGACTACGAGCAGTTCTTC.

This clonotype was observed a single time. The V gene is TRBV25-1, the J gene TRBJ2-5; 11 nucleotides align to TRBD2. Germline CDR1 is MGHDK and CDR2 is SYGVNS. V lost 4 bases, J lost 5 bases, and 6 bases stayed unmatched. CDR3 length: 15 amino acids. CDR3 DNA: TGTGCCAGCAGTGGTAGCGGGAGGGCCCGGGAGACCCAGTACTTC. Protein: CASSGSGRARETQYF. Drawing the rest from reference TRBV25-1 and TRBJ2-5, the complete variable domain is EADIYQTPRYLVIGTGKKITLECSQTMGHDKMYWYQQDPGMELHLIHYSYGVNSTEKGDLSSESTVSRIRTEHFPLTLESARPSHTSQYLCASSGSGRARETQYFGPGTRLLVL.

This chain uses TRBV7-8 with TRBJ1-5, with a tentative D call TRBD1 (5 bases). V dropped 7 bases and J dropped 3 bases, with 16 bases sitting between them. Germline CDR1 is SGHVS and CDR2 is FQNEAQ. This CDR3 contains 15 residues. CDR3 bases: TGTGCCAGCACCTTGGGGGTCTATCCCAATCAGCCCCAGCATTTT. The encoded protein is CASTLGVYPNQPQHF.

The chain carries TRBV28 and TRBJ2-7; no reliable D call. Germline values: CDR1 MDHEN, CDR2 SYDVKM. This CDR3 is built from 14 residues. V lost 5 bases and J lost 2, with 13 bases in between. CDR3 residues: CASSGGSPPYEQYF. CDR3 sequence (DNA): TGTGCCAGCAGTGGTGGGTCGCCTCCCTACGAGCAGTACTTC.

The chain is built from TRBV6-5 and TRBJ2-5; D may correspond to TRBD1 or TRBD2 (5 bases each). This CDR3 is built from 15 residues. The germline V gene encodes CDR1 MNHEY and CDR2 SVGAGI. V lost 0 bases to trimming and J lost 5 bases, with 13 bases between them. The CDR3 here is CASSYSGDRAETQYF. The CDR3 DNA sequence: TGTGCCAGCAGTTACTCGGGGGATCGGGCTGAGACCCAGTACTTC.

The chain uses TRBV6-2 or TRBV6-3 and TRBJ2-7; no reliable D call. Germline V CDR1 and CDR2: MNHEY, SVGEGT. V lost 6 bases and J 7 bases, leaving 10 bases between the germline ends. This CDR3 is 11 amino acids long. Here the CDR3 DNA reads TGTGCCAGCAGGTGGCCGGGTGAGCAGTACTTC. It yields the protein CASRWPGEQYF.

The chain is built from TRBV7-2 and TRBJ2-1; no definite D call. Germline CDR1 SGHTA, CDR2 FQGNSA. The CDR3 is 14 amino acids. V was shortened by 5 bases and J by 8 bases, with 16 bases between the two germline ends. The CDR3 bases are TGTGCCAGCAGCCCCATAGCCCTACGGCATGAGCAGTTCTTC. Translating it yields CASSPIALRHEQFF. Full variable domain (missing parts from reference TRBV7-2 and TRBJ2-1): GAGVSQSPSNKVTEKGKDVELRCDPISGHTALYWYRQSLGQGLEFLIYFQGNSAPDKSGLPSDRFSAERTGGSVSTLTIQRTQQEDSAVYLCASSPIALRHEQFFGPGTRLTVL.

The V call is TRBV29-1, the J call TRBJ1-1; 8 bases map to TRBD1. The CDR3 runs to 13 residues. The J segment lost 12 bases and the V segment lost 6 bases, leaving 15 bases of the junction unmatched. CDR1 and CDR2 from the germline V gene are SQVTM and ANQGSEA. The CDR3 DNA is TGCAGCGTGGGACAGGCAGGGGGGCACTCGACTTTCTTT. It is translated as CSVGQAGGHSTFF.

The chain links TRBV4-2 to TRBJ2-3, with TRBD2 matching over 14 bases. The germline CDR1 and CDR2 sequences are LGHNA and YNFKEQ. The CDR3 extends over 16 amino acids. Germline trimming cut 4 bases from V and 6 bases from J; bases unmatched to any gene: 6. The CDR3 DNA follows: TGTGCCAGCAGCCCCTCCGGGACTAGCGGGAGCGATACGCAGTATTTT. Protein sequence: CASSPSGTSGSDTQYF.

The chain carries TRBV28 and TRBJ1-2; D is ambiguous. The CDR3 loop spans 14 amino acids. Per germline, CDR1 MDHEN and CDR2 SYDVKM. The ends were cut back, 1 base at V and 6 bases at J, with 12 bases in the middle. CDR3 in amino acids: CASSLSRSGDGYTF. As DNA, the CDR3 is TGTGCCAGCAGTTTATCCAGATCGGGTGATGGCTACACCTTC.

The V gene is TRBV29-1, the J gene TRBJ2-3; 9 bases are shared with TRBD2. V lost 3 bases to trimming and J lost 2 bases; unmatched junction nucleotides: 3. CDR1 and CDR2 (germline): SQVTM, ANQGSEA. CDR3 size: 14 residues. CDR3: CSVEASGVTDTQYF. The CDR3 DNA follows: TGCAGCGTTGAGGCTAGCGGGGTCACAGATACGCAGTATTTT.

V gene TRBV20-1 combines with J gene TRBJ2-3; TRBD2 aligns across 13 bases. J was trimmed by 5 bases and V by 4 bases; bases with no gene match: 6. Germline lookup yields CDR1 DFQATT and CDR2 SNEGSKA (reference sequence). The CDR3 is 15 amino acids. The CDR3 here is CSATWTSGSGDTQYF. The CDR3 nucleotides read TGCAGTGCTACCTGGACTAGCGGGAGTGGAGATACGCAGTATTTT.

This chain connects TRBV10-3 to TRBJ2-3; D unresolved. The CDR3 has 12 amino acids. V was pared by 2 bases and J by 2 bases, with 2 bases between. Germline V lookup: CDR1 ENHRY, CDR2 SYGVKD. The CDR3 reads CAISEATDTQYF. The CDR3 nucleotides are TGTGCCATCAGTGAGGCCACAGATACGCAGTATTTT.

This clonotype was seen a single time. The chain combines TRBV6-5 with TRBJ2-6, with 10 bases identical to TRBD2. The J segment lost 4 bases and the V segment lost 0 bases, leaving 12 bases of the junction unmatched. This CDR3 has 20 residues. Germline lookup yields CDR1 MNHEY and CDR2 SVGAGI. The CDR3 DNA follows: TGTGCCAGCAGTTACTCGTCTTTGGGACTAGCGAAATGGGGGGCCAACGTCCTGACTTTC. Amino acid sequence: CASSYSSLGLAKWGANVLTF.

The chain recombines TRBV29-1 with TRBJ1-1; D uncertain. The V gene lost 7 bases and the J gene lost 0 bases, with 6 bases spanning the gap. The CDR3 has 11 amino acids. Germline values: CDR1 SQVTM, CDR2 ANQGSEA. The CDR3 protein is CSAGMNTEAFF. In nucleotides, the CDR3 is TGCAGCGCTGGTATGAACACTGAAGCTTTCTTT.

This chain joins TRBV29-1 and TRBJ2-2; 11 bases agree with TRBD2. The CDR3 consists of 13 residues. J lost 5 bases, V lost 7 bases, and 3 bases had no gene match. Germline lookup yields CDR1 SQVTM and CDR2 ANQGSEA. CDR3 sequence: CSGGLAVTGELFF. The CDR3 region has the DNA TGCAGCGGGGGACTAGCGGTGACCGGGGAGCTGTTTTTT.

This chain uses TRBV5-4 with TRBJ2-5; D not certain. Germline CDR1 is SGHNT and CDR2 is YYREEE (reference sequence). This CDR3 spans 13 amino acids. The ends were cut back, 4 bases at V and 3 bases at J, with 10 bases in the middle. CDR3 sequence: CASSLTGKETQYF. In DNA, the CDR3 is TGTGCCAGCAGCCTCACGGGTAAAGAGACCCAGTACTTC.

The rearrangement uses TRBV20-1 and TRBJ2-1, with 13 bases matching TRBD2. V shed 5 bases, J shed 7 bases, and the junction held 8 bases outside the gene matches. CDR1 DFQATT and CDR2 SNEGSKA come from the germline V gene (reference sequence). The CDR3 extends over 15 amino acids. The CDR3 sequence is CSAPRTSGSWNEQFF. DNA for the CDR3: TGCAGTGCTCCCCGGACTAGCGGGAGCTGGAATGAGCAGTTCTTC.

This chain uses TRBV10-3 with TRBJ2-3; 7 bases match TRBD2. In germline, CDR1 is ENHRY, CDR2 SYGVKD. V lost 10 bases to trimming and J lost 2 bases; unmatched junction nucleotides: 9. CDR3 length: 14 amino acids. Written as DNA, the CDR3 is TGTGCCACACAACCTAGCGGCTCCACAGATACGCAGTATTTT. It encodes CATQPSGSTDTQYF.

The chain uses TRBV24-1 and TRBJ2-1; D not resolved. Germline V gene lookup returns CDR1 KGHDR and CDR2 SFDVKD. The CDR3 has 12 residues. V gave up 10 bases and J gave up 2 bases, with 8 bases separating them. The CDR3 protein is CATTGPYNEQFF. The DNA for the CDR3 is TGTGCCACTACCGGACCCTACAATGAGCAGTTCTTC.

The rearrangement links TRBV3-1 to TRBJ2-5; 8 nucleotides line up with TRBD2. This CDR3 is 16 amino acids long. With 0 bases clipped from V and 1 base from J, the junction kept 4 bases outside the gene matches. CDR1 and CDR2 (germline): LGHDT, YNNKEL (reference sequence). The CDR3 DNA reads as TGTGCCAGCAGCCAAGATTGGGCGGGAGGCCAAGAGACCCAGTACTTC. Translation: CASSQDWAGGQETQYF.

The rearrangement joins TRBV29-1 to TRBJ2-5, with TRBD1 as a possible D gene (5 bases). CDR1 and CDR2 (germline): SQVTM, ANQGSEA. Trimming stripped 7 bases from V and 2 bases from J, with 11 bases between. The CDR3 loop spans 12 amino acids. In DNA form, the CDR3 reads TGCAGCGGGAAGACAGCACAAGAGACCCAGTACTTC. This translates into CSGKTAQETQYF.

This clonotype was seen just once. This chain connects TRBV5-1 to TRBJ2-1; 11 bases line up with TRBD2. The CDR3 sequence is 19 residues long. The germline V gene has CDR1 SGHRS and CDR2 YFSETQ. V lost 0 bases to trimming and J lost 0 bases; unmatched junction nucleotides: 8. The CDR3 nucleotides read TGCGCCAGCAGCTTGGATCTAGCGGGAGGACCGAGCTCCTACAATGAGCAGTTCTTC. Encoded protein: CASSLDLAGGPSSYNEQFF.